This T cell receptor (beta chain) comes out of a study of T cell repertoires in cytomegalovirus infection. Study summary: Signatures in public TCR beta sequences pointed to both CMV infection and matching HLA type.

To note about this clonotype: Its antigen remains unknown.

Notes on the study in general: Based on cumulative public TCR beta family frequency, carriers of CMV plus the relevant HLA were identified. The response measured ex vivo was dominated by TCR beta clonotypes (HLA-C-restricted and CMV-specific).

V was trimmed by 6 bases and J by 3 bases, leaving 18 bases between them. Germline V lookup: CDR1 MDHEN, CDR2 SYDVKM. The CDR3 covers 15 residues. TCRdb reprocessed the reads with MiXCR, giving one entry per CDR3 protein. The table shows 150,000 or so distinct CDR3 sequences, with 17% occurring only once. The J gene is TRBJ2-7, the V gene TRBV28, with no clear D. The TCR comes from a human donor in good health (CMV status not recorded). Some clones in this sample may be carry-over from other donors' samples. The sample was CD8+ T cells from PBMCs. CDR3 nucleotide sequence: TGTGCCAGCAGCCCTATAGGTGCACGGAGCTACGAGCAGTACTTC. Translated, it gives CASSPIGARSYEQYF.